This T cell receptor (beta chain) was sequenced in a study of monozygotic twins with inflammatory bowel disease (dated by TCRdb to between 2018 and 2020). With respect to the entire study: The full study comprised some 30 monozygotic twin pairs: nine German pairs (four IBD-concordant, five IBD-discordant) and 19 IBD-discordant Danish pairs. Within discordant pairs, disease-associated traits were sought mainly by comparing IBD patients with their genetically identical healthy co-twins. Each individual had, on average, about 151 000 unique TCRalpha sequences and 181 000 unique TCRbeta sequences available for analysis. Summary of the overall study and its limitations: A decrease in TCRbeta repertoire diversity, as measured by inverse Simpson index, was observed in IBD patients compared with their healthy co-twins. No single strong signal or clonotype linked to IBD turned up in the results, so the idea that one exists was not supported. Compared with healthy twins, IBD patients had fewer clonotypes in common with other individuals, a difference most pronounced in patients showing signs of disease activity. Concordant and discordant twins showed no difference in repertoire similarity, possibly because of limited statistical power. The analysis was unable to tell different T cell subtypes apart. Because patients received different immunosuppressive treatments, the repertoires may have picked up extra background noise and variability between individuals.

Preparation of the library involved 5' RACE. The input for every TCR library was around 3,600 ng of total RNA. cDNA was synthesized with SMARTScribe reverse transcriptase in eight separate reactions per sample. During cDNA synthesis, template switching introduced unique molecular identifiers that contained a 6-nucleotide sample barcode. Two nested PCRs of about 16 and 10 cycles amplified the TCRalpha and TCRbeta cDNA, and bead purification followed each PCR. Before amplification, cDNA was treated with uracil DNA-glycosylase and purified using the QIAquick PCR purification kit. In the second PCR, Illumina TruSeq-compatible adapters and sample-specific barcodes were added. TapeStation and Qubit were used to check library quality and concentration, and roughly 4.6 ng of each library was pooled. The pooled libraries were sequenced with 2 x 100 bp reads and custom sequencing primers on an Illumina HiSeq2500 single-index Rapid Run. Turning to the authors' computational methods: UMI-based consensus assembly with MiGEC version 1.2.6 was used to correct PCR and sequencing errors. MiXCR version 2.1.1 was used for V(D)J alignment, clonotype assembly and CDR3 extraction. Gene usage, clonotype sharing and MAIT/NKT TCR abundance were normalised by analysing the top 1000, 10 000 and 20 000 clonotypes per sample. Diversity was computed as the inverse Simpson index with the vegan R package after downsampling to 27 000 UMIs. Paired Mann-Whitney U tests were applied to discordant twin pairs, with Benjamini-Hochberg correction for multiple testing. Based on TCRdb reprocessing of the reads, there is one entry per CDR3 protein sequence, and DNA is missing. TCRdb, rather than the study authors, made the V and J calls. The table for this sample lists more than 300,000 distinct CDR3 sequences. The top ten constitute around 2.6% of the sample.

From its cysteine to its phenylalanine, the CDR3 spans 14 amino acids. The entry carries no DNA sequence. Via the germline V gene (reference sequence), CDR1 is LNHDA and CDR2 SQIVND. Note on this clonotype: Its antigen is currently not known.

From each donor, an approximately 2.3 ml peripheral blood sample was collected into PAXgene tubes and kept at -80 degrees C. Without any T cell sorting, total RNA was extracted from whole blood using the PAXgene blood miRNA kit on an automated QIAcube. Peripheral blood from monozygotic twin pairs, either concordant or discordant for inflammatory bowel disease, underwent deep TCRalpha and TCRbeta repertoire profiling that used unique molecular barcoding. Smoking habits were recorded for all twin pairs, and each individual was classified as a current, former or never smoker. The sequence came from a human donor with ulcerative colitis or Crohn's disease, or a healthy co-twin of an affected twin (not recorded which). This sequence uses TRBV19 and TRBJ2-3. Specimen: blood. The CDR3: CASSRVPGQDTQYF.